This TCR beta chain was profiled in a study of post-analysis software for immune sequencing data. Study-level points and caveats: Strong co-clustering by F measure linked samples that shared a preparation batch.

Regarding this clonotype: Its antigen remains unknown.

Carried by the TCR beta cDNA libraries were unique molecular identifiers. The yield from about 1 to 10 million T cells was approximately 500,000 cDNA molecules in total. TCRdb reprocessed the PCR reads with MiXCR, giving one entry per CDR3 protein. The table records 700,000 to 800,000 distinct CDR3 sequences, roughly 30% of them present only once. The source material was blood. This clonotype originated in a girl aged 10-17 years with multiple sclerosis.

Here the CDR3 DNA reads TGTGCCAGCAGCTTAACCAGGGGAAGGGGCAATGAGCAGTTCTTC. Its translation: CASSLTRGRGNEQFF. This chain uses TRBV7-9 with TRBJ2-1; D possibly corresponds to TRBD1 (6 bases). Deletions cut 2 bases from V and 6 bases from J, with 14 bases between. CDR3 size: 15 residues. Germline values: CDR1 SEHNR, CDR2 FQNEAQ (reference sequence).